One and the same sample provided the 21 T cell receptor beta chains below, sequenced in a study of regulatory T cells in long-lasting Graves disease. CDR3-region Arm-PCR and iRepertoire HTBI primers produced the TCR beta libraries. TCRdb analysed the multiplex PCR reads with MiXCR anew, one entry per CDR3 protein. This table holds roughly 450,000 distinct CDR3 sequences, around 24% found once. Time point meaning: persistent/refractory GD, antithyroid drugs over 5 years with positive TRAb. The TCR library was made from RNA that had been extracted from PBMCs in TRIzol. The input for sequencing was peripheral blood mononuclear cells (PBMCs), taken when the disease was refractory, from a patient treated with antithyroid drugs. Receptor source: a female donor with Graves disease.

The chain links TRBV6-2 or TRBV6-3 to TRBJ2-2; possible D gene TRBD2, 6 bases. Deletions cut 6 bases from V and 4 bases from J, with 18 bases between. Germline V gene data show CDR1 as MNHEY and CDR2 as SVGEGT. The CDR3 covers 16 residues. The CDR3 coding sequence is TGTGCCAGCAGGTCGGGGGAGCATCTGAGCACCGGGGAGCTGTTTTTT. This translates into CASRSGEHLSTGELFF.

The chain carries TRBV6-2 or TRBV6-3 and TRBJ2-5; maybe TRBD1 (6 bases). The V end was cut by 4 bases, the J end by 7 bases, with 16 bases between. The germline V gene encodes CDR1 MNHEY and CDR2 SVGEGT. The CDR3 loop spans 14 amino acids. CDR3 nucleotides: TGTGCCAGCAGTTCGACAGGCACCCTAGGGACCCAGTACTTC. Its protein is CASSSTGTLGTQYF.

In its sample, this clonotype was seen many times. The rearrangement uses TRBV6-2 or TRBV6-3 and TRBJ1-2; 9 bases fit TRBD1. J lost 7 bases, V lost 6 bases, and 9 bases had no gene match. CDR1 and CDR2 (germline): MNHEY, SVGEGT. There are 14 residues in the CDR3. CDR3 nucleotide sequence: TGTGCCAGCAGCAGGACAGGGGCGCAGGGTGGCTACACCTTC. Translating gives CASSRTGAQGGYTF.

In its sample, this clonotype was seen a few times. V is TRBV7-2 and J is TRBJ1-6; D remains ambiguous. The CDR3 is made up of 12 amino acids. The V end lost 0 bases, the J end lost 13 bases, and 7 bases lay between the germline ends. Germline V gives CDR1 SGHTA, CDR2 FQGNSA. The CDR3 sequence: CASSLAGFPLHF. CDR3 coding DNA: TGTGCCAGCAGCTTAGCCGGGTTTCCCCTCCACTTT.

The J gene is TRBJ1-1, the V gene TRBV11-2; D is perhaps TRBD1 (5 bases). V was cut by 2 bases and J by 8 bases, with 21 bases left in between. The CDR3 spans 16 residues. The V gene's germline CDR1 is SGHAT and CDR2 FQNNGV. The DNA of the CDR3 is TGTGCCAGCAGCTTATACGGTTACAGCAACCGGGGGGAAGCTTTCTTT. Amino acid sequence: CASSLYGYSNRGEAFF.

The rearrangement links TRBV7-3 to TRBJ2-2, with D hard to call. CDR1 and CDR2 from the germline V gene are SGHTA and FQGTGA. The V gene lost 5 bases and the J gene lost 7 bases, with 8 bases spanning the gap. This CDR3 comprises 12 residues. CDR3 loop: CASSRPNGELFF. CDR3 bases: TGTGCCAGCAGCCGGCCCAACGGGGAGCTGTTTTTT.

This clonotype was found a few times. The chain uses TRBV7-2 and TRBJ2-5; 12 bases agree with TRBD2. In germline, CDR1 is SGHTA, CDR2 FQGNSA. The CDR3 covers 15 residues. After removal of 3 bases from V and 5 bases from J, the junction contained 4 bases not matched to a gene. DNA for the CDR3: TGTGCCAGCAGCTTTCCTAGCGGGGGGGGGGAGACCCAGTACTTC. Translation: CASSFPSGGGETQYF.

V usage is TRBV10-3 and J usage is TRBJ1-1; D may be TRBD1 (5 bases). V was clipped by 0 bases and J by 0 bases, with 11 bases between them. CDR1 is ENHRY, CDR2 SYGVKD, per germline. The CDR3 length is 16 residues. DNA of the CDR3: TGTGCCATCAGTGAGTCGAAGGTCAGGGTGAACACTGAAGCTTTCTTT. It codes for CAISESKVRVNTEAFF.

Of note for this clonotype: The germline gene is not matched at one end of the junction; a read error may be the cause. V usage is TRBV9 and J usage is TRBJ1-2; 7 bases match TRBD1. The CDR3 has 14 residues. In germline, CDR1 is SGDLS, CDR2 YYNGEE. In DNA form, the CDR3 reads TGTACCAGCCCCAGGGGGGGCGCCCGCTATGGCTACACCTTC. This encodes CTSPRGGARYGYTF.

This clonotype showed up just a few times. This rearrangement joins TRBV19 to TRBJ1-2; no reliable D call. This CDR3 is built from 13 residues. V was trimmed by 8 bases and J by 1 base, leaving 11 bases between them. Germline lookup yields CDR1 LNHDA and CDR2 SQIVND (reference sequence). The CDR3 nucleotides read TGTGCCAGTTGGTCGGGCGGTAACTATGGCTACACCTTC. It translates to CASWSGGNYGYTF.

This clonotype has at least ten counts. This chain joins TRBV12-3 or TRBV12-4 and TRBJ2-7; possibly TRBD2 for D (6 bases). Trimming stripped 2 bases from V and 4 bases from J, with 15 bases between. This CDR3 contains 15 residues. The CDR3, as DNA: TGTGCCAGCAGTTTATCCAGGGACTCAGGATACGAGCAGTACTTC. The encoded protein is CASSLSRDSGYEQYF.

In its sample, this clonotype was seen many times. The chain carries TRBV29-1 and TRBJ2-5, with D perhaps TRBD2 (5 bases). V lost 2 bases to trimming and J lost 4 bases, with 11 bases between them. The CDR3 length is 13 residues. The germline gives CDR1 SQVTM, CDR2 ANQGSEA. The CDR3 loop is CSVERVEGETQYF. CDR3 coding DNA: TGCAGCGTTGAAAGGGTAGAGGGAGAGACCCAGTACTTC.

The table lists this clonotype with a few counts. The chain is built from TRBV19 and TRBJ2-4, with D perhaps TRBD1 (6 bases). The ends were cut back, 6 bases at V and 0 bases at J, with 12 bases in the middle. Germline CDR1 reads LNHDA; CDR2 reads SQIVND (reference sequence). The CDR3 totals 15 residues. The DNA for the CDR3 is TGTGCCAGTAGAAGCGGACAGTTAGCCAAAAACATTCAGTACTTC. As protein: CASRSGQLAKNIQYF.

This clonotype turned up a few times. The chain uses TRBV7-2 and TRBJ1-2, with D possibly matching TRBD1 (5 bases). Germline V gene data show CDR1 as SGHTA and CDR2 as FQGNSA. The CDR3 contains 11 residues. V was pared by 4 bases and J by 8 bases, with 8 bases between. In DNA form, the CDR3 reads TGTGCCAGCAGCTATGGGGACGGCTACACCTTC. It translates to CASSYGDGYTF.

The chain links TRBV3-1 to TRBJ2-2; possibly TRBD1 or TRBD2 for D (5 bases each). In germline, CDR1 is LGHDT, CDR2 YNNKEL (reference sequence). This CDR3 has 14 amino acids. V was trimmed by 0 bases and J by 4 bases, leaving 6 bases between them. CDR3 DNA sequence: TGTGCCAGCAGCCAAGAGGGGGTCACCGGGGAGCTGTTTTTT. Its translation: CASSQEGVTGELFF.

This clonotype appeared a few times. The rearrangement uses TRBV6-5 and TRBJ2-2; TRBD2 matches 7 bases. The CDR3 is 16 amino acids. The ends lost 2 bases at V and 0 bases at J; junction bases unmatched: 3. The germline gives CDR1 MNHEY, CDR2 SVGAGI. The CDR3 sequence is CASSYTLATNTGELFF. DNA for the CDR3: TGTGCCAGCAGTTACACACTAGCGACGAACACCGGGGAGCTGTTTTTT.

This clonotype was picked up a small number of times. The chain has TRBV11-2 and TRBJ1-5, with no clear D. Trimming left V 0 bases short and J 1 base short, with 7 bases between. Germline V CDR1 and CDR2: SGHAT, FQNNGV. This CDR3 has 15 residues. CDR3 in amino acids: CASSLDLQSNQPQHF. CDR3 DNA sequence: TGTGCCAGCAGCTTAGATCTACAGAGCAATCAGCCCCAGCATTTT.

This chain connects TRBV30 to TRBJ2-7; D call uncertain. The germline V gene encodes CDR1 GTSNPN and CDR2 SVGIG (reference sequence). This CDR3 is built from 12 residues. V was pared by 0 bases and J by 4 bases, with 7 bases between. Here the CDR3 reads CAWSVIVYEQYF. The CDR3 DNA sequence: TGTGCCTGGAGTGTAATCGTGTACGAGCAGTACTTC.

The chain joins TRBV6-5 to TRBJ1-1; D gene unclear. V dropped 2 bases and J dropped 1 base, with 11 bases sitting between them. The CDR3 covers 15 residues. Germline V gives CDR1 MNHEY, CDR2 SVGAGI. CDR3 DNA: TGTGCCAGCAGTTACGGGTATCCAGGGAACACTGAAGCTTTCTTT. The encoded protein is CASSYGYPGNTEAFF.

V and J are TRBV11-2 and TRBJ1-2; D ambiguous. The germline CDR1 and CDR2 sequences are SGHAT and FQNNGV. This CDR3 contains 15 residues. V dropped 4 bases and J dropped 4 bases, with 16 bases sitting between them. Here the CDR3 reads CASSSTRGQAYGYTF. CDR3 DNA sequence: TGTGCCAGCAGCTCGACCCGGGGTCAGGCCTATGGCTACACCTTC. Full variable domain (remainder filled in from reference TRBV11-2 and TRBJ1-2): EAGVAQSPRYKIIEKRQSVAFWCNPISGHATLYWYQQILGQGPKLLIQFQNNGVVDDSQLPKDRFSAERLKGVDSTLKIQPAKLEDSAVYLCASSSTRGQAYGYTFGSGTRLTVV.

This clonotype showed up just a few times. This sequence joins TRBV29-1 and TRBJ1-1; 9 positions match TRBD1. Unmatched junction bases numbered 12, after V lost 7 bases and J lost 0 bases. This CDR3 has 16 amino acids. The germline V gene encodes CDR1 SQVTM and CDR2 ANQGSEA. CDR3 DNA: TGCAGCGCCCTCGTGAGGGACAGGGTCATGAACACTGAAGCTTTCTTT. It codes for CSALVRDRVMNTEAFF.